A selection of T cell receptor beta chains follows, all from one sample in a study of T cell changes during pregnancy in multiple sclerosis. The table came from immunoSEQ multiplex PCR; TCRdb's copy has only in-frame clones and leaves some out. The repertoire holds 35,000 to 55,000 clones, with around 90% as singletons. The sample was CD8+ T cells from peripheral blood mononuclear cells, taken after pregnancy. The source of these receptors is a female donor in good health, enrolled as a control in a pregnancy study. The CDR3 runs from the conserved cysteine through the conserved F or W. The D gene is left open where the match is weak. Clone sizes are given selectively: once, few, many, or a class where the clone is expanded.

size: once; J: TRBJ1-1; V: TRBV5-8; D: TRBD1; DNA: TGTGCCAGCAGCTCAGGACAGGGAAGCACTGAAGCTTTCTTT; CDR3: CASSSGQGSTEAFF
size: NA; J: TRBJ1-1; V: TRBV27; D: TRBD1; DNA: TGTGCCAGCAGGGACAGGGGGGATTACACTGAAGCTTTCTTT; CDR3: CASRDRGDYTEAFF
size: NA; J: TRBJ1-5; V: TRBV6-6; D: NA; DNA: TGTGCCAGCAGTCCCACTGCGAATCAGCCCCAGCATTTT; CDR3: CASSPTANQPQHF
size: NA; J: TRBJ2-7; V: TRBV5-4; D: NA; DNA: TGTGCCAGCGTGGGGCCCGACACTCACAAGCAGTACTTC; CDR3: CASVGPDTHKQYF
size: NA; J: TRBJ2-2; V: TRBV18; D: NA; DNA: TGTGCCAGCTCACCTCAAGGACAGTCGAACACCGGGGAGCTGTTTTTT; CDR3: CASSPQGQSNTGELFF
size: NA; J: TRBJ1-1; V: TRBV7-3; D: NA; DNA: TGTGCCAGCAGCTCCCCTTCAGGGCTGAACACTGAAGCTTTCTTT; CDR3: CASSSPSGLNTEAFF
size: NA; J: TRBJ2-7; V: TRBV7-2; D: NA; DNA: TGTGCCAGCAGCTCCAACCCCCTAACAGGGACCGAATACGAGCAGTACTTC; CDR3: CASSSNPLTGTEYEQYF
size: few; J: TRBJ2-7; V: TRBV30; D: TRBD2; DNA: TGTGCCTGGAAAGGACTAGATACCTACGAGCAGTACTTC; CDR3: CAWKGLDTYEQYF
size: once; J: TRBJ2-5; V: TRBV14; D: NA; DNA: TGTGCCAGCAGCCAAGAGTTGGGCCAGTTGGGCCAAGAGACCCAGTACTTC; CDR3: CASSQELGQLGQETQYF
size: NA; J: TRBJ1-1; V: TRBV4-3; D: TRBD1; DNA: TGCGCCAGCAGCCAAGGGACAGGGGCCACTGAAGCTTTCTTT; CDR3: CASSQGTGATEAFF
size: NA; J: TRBJ1-2; V: TRBV6-1; D: TRBD1; DNA: TGTGCCAGCAGTGAAGGGGCCTCCGGGACAGTCCGTGGCTACACCTTC; CDR3: CASSEGASGTVRGYTF
size: NA; J: TRBJ2-3; V: TRBV7-8; D: NA; DNA: TGTGCCACTTGGCGAGGAAAGGTCACAGATACGCAGTATTTT; CDR3: CATWRGKVTDTQYF
size: NA; J: TRBJ1-4; V: TRBV30; D: TRBD1; DNA: TGTGCCTGGGCCACAGGGGGACACAATGCGGAAAAACTGTTTTTT; CDR3: CAWATGGHNAEKLFF
size: NA; J: TRBJ2-1; V: TRBV5-1; D: TRBD2; DNA: TGCGCCAGCAGCTCCCTTGGACTAGCGGGGGATCCCTCCTACAATGAGCAGTTCTTC; CDR3: CASSSLGLAGDPSYNEQFF
size: few; J: TRBJ2-3; V: TRBV4-1; D: TRBD2; DNA: TGCGCCAGCAGCCCCCGGGAGGCAGATACGCAGTATTTT; CDR3: CASSPREADTQYF
size: once; J: TRBJ1-2; V: TRBV28; D: NA; DNA: TGTGCCAGCAGTTTATTTTCCGGGTATGGCTACACCTTC; CDR3: CASSLFSGYGYTF
size: NA; J: TRBJ2-1; V: TRBV6-4; D: TRBD2; DNA: TGTGCCAGCAGTGTGTCTTTAGCGGGGTCTACCTACAATGAGCAGTTCTTC; CDR3: CASSVSLAGSTYNEQFF
size: NA; J: TRBJ2-1; V: TRBV7-3; D: NA; DNA: TGTGCCAGCAGCTGGGACTCCGACCTCCCCTACAATGAGCAGTTCTTC; CDR3: CASSWDSDLPYNEQFF
size: once; J: TRBJ2-7; V: TRBV5-1; D: TRBD1; DNA: TGCGCCAGCAGCTTGGTGGACAGGGTACTTTCGGGCGAGCAGTACTTC; CDR3: CASSLVDRVLSGEQYF
size: NA; J: TRBJ2-3; V: TRBV7-8; D: NA; DNA: TGTGCCAGCAGCTTAAAAAGCGGATCTAGCACAGATACGCAGTATTTT; CDR3: CASSLKSGSSTDTQYF
size: NA; J: TRBJ1-2; V: TRBV19; D: TRBD1; DNA: TGTGCCAGTAATCCGACAGGGGCGCGTGGCTACACCTTC; CDR3: CASNPTGARGYTF
size: NA; J: TRBJ1-6; V: TRBV28; D: NA; DNA: TGTGCCAGCAGCCCCCTAAATTCACCCCTCCACTTT; CDR3: CASSPLNSPLHF
size: NA; J: TRBJ1-6; V: TRBV30; D: NA; DNA: TGTGCCTGGAGCGGCCGGGGGATTTCTGGCCAGAGCTCCTATAATTCACCCCTCCACTTT; CDR3: CAWSGRGISGQSSYNSPLHF
size: few; J: TRBJ1-1; V: TRBV7-3; D: NA; DNA: TGTGCCAGCAGCTTAGGCGCGGGGCTGAACACTGAAGCTTTCTTT; CDR3: CASSLGAGLNTEAFF
size: once; J: TRBJ2-7; V: TRBV1; D: NA; DNA: TGCACCAGCAGCCAAGAGGCCGGCAGGCAATTACTCTCCTACGAGCAGTACTTC; CDR3: CTSSQEAGRQLLSYEQYF
size: NA; J: TRBJ2-7; V: TRBV4-2; D: TRBD1; DNA: TGTGCCAGCAGCCAGGACAGGGGCACCTACGAGCAGTACTTC; CDR3: CASSQDRGTYEQYF
size: once; J: TRBJ1-5; V: TRBV4-1; D: TRBD1; DNA: TGCGCCAGCAGCGACACAGGGGAAAATCAGCCCCAGCATTTT; CDR3: CASSDTGENQPQHF
size: NA; J: TRBJ1-6; V: TRBV18; D: NA; DNA: TGTGCCAGCTCCCCCGACAGATTCAATTCACCCCTCCACTTT; CDR3: CASSPDRFNSPLHF
size: NA; J: TRBJ2-3; V: TRBV6-5; D: TRBD2; DNA: TGTGCCAGCAGACCTCTAGCGGACACAGATACGCAGTATTTT; CDR3: CASRPLADTDTQYF
size: few; J: TRBJ2-1; V: TRBV4-1; D: NA; DNA: TGCGCCAGCATCATAAATCCAGGGCCCTACAATGAGCAGTTCTTC; CDR3: CASIINPGPYNEQFF
size: NA; J: TRBJ1-5; V: TRBV7-9; D: TRBD1; DNA: TGTGCCAGCAGCCAATCCGACAGGGAGAATCAGCCCCAGCATTTT; CDR3: CASSQSDRENQPQHF
size: NA; J: TRBJ2-5; V: TRBV11-2; D: TRBD2; DNA: TGTGCCAGCAGCTTACTTGGGGGGGAAGAGACCCAGTACTTC; CDR3: CASSLLGGEETQYF
size: NA; J: TRBJ2-7; V: TRBV6-4; D: NA; DNA: TGTGCCAGCAGCGCAGGGCCCTCGGGCGAGCAGTACTTC; CDR3: CASSAGPSGEQYF
size: NA; J: TRBJ2-7; V: TRBV4-2; D: TRBD2; DNA: TGTGCCAGCAGCCAAGAAGGGACTAGCGGCGCCTACGAGCAGTACTTC; CDR3: CASSQEGTSGAYEQYF
size: NA; J: TRBJ2-7; V: TRBV7-9; D: NA; DNA: TGTGCCAGCAGCCAAACCAGATACGAGCAGTACTTC; CDR3: CASSQTRYEQYF
size: NA; J: TRBJ2-5; V: TRBV7-3; D: NA; DNA: TGTGCCAGCAGCTTAAGTGGAGGCAACCAAGAGACCCAGTACTTC; CDR3: CASSLSGGNQETQYF
size: once; J: TRBJ2-5; V: TRBV28; D: TRBD1; DNA: TGTGCCAGCAGCCATACCCCCGGGACAGGGCAAGAGACCCAGTACTTC; CDR3: CASSHTPGTGQETQYF